This T cell receptor (beta chain) was profiled in a study of early T cells in non-severe SARS-CoV-2 infection. Study as a whole: Sequencing of unsorted whole blood was done on bulk RNA, leaving chains unpaired.

Trimming pared 3 bases from V and 5 bases from J, leaving 20 bases between. CDR1 is DFQATT, CDR2 SNEGSKA, per germline (reference sequence). This CDR3 has 16 residues. This clonotype came up many times. TCRdb ran MiXCR on the 5' RACE reads and lists one entry per CDR3 protein. The sample records tens of thousands of distinct CDR3 sequences, 5.3% being singletons. The clonotype was recovered from an adult who was a healthcare worker with PCR-confirmed SARS-CoV-2 infection or an uninfected control (not recorded which). The genes are TRBV20-1 and TRBJ2-1; D gene ambiguous. Sequenced: whole blood. This CDR3 is CSARPLLAFRDNEQFF. CDR3 in DNA: TGCAGTGCTAGGCCCCTGTTAGCCTTCCGCGACAATGAGCAGTTCTTC.